In this sample, the clone carrying this T cell receptor beta chain turned up many times. Regions amplified from RNA transcripts were the TCR beta CDR3 regions. HTBI primers drove first-round RT-PCR of the TCR CDR3. TCRdb redid the calling of the multiplex PCR reads with MiXCR, one entry per CDR3 protein. The data show some 740,000 distinct CDR3 sequences, less than 15% seen once. The data were obtained in a study of T cells in Graves' hyperthyroidism and ophthalmopathy. The V end was cut by 5 bases, the J end by 5 bases, with 9 bases between. This CDR3 comprises 11 residues. Per germline, CDR1 DFQATT and CDR2 SNEGSKA (reference sequence).

The chain uses TRBV20-1 and TRBJ1-1; the D is unclear. Sequenced input: blood. This sequence was found in a woman aged 18-29 years with Graves' hyperthyroidism. CDR3 amino acids: CSAALTTEAFF. The CDR3 DNA reads TGCAGTGCTGCATTAACTACTGAAGCTTTCTTT.